The next 21 T cell receptor beta chains were all read from a single sample in a study of control samples from healthy donors and cancer patients. TCRdb's copy holds only in-frame clones and misses some; the assay was immunoSEQ multiplex PCR. Here the sample spans about 160,000 clones, less than 95% being singletons. Material: PBMCs. These TCRs come from a man aged 55 to 70 with colorectal cancer.

The rearrangement links TRBV10-3 to TRBJ2-4, with unresolved D. Between the trimmed V and J ends, which lost 2 bases and 0 bases, there was a span of 11 bases. Germline V gene lookup returns CDR1 ENHRY and CDR2 SYGVKD. The CDR3 loop spans 16 amino acids. The DNA for the CDR3 is TGTGCCATCAGTGAGACCCCGAATCTAGCCAAAAACATTCAGTACTTC. Encoded protein: CAISETPNLAKNIQYF.

The rearrangement links TRBV4-1 to TRBJ2-4; D is unclear. The V and J ends lost 2 bases and 0 bases respectively, with 8 bases between them. Germline V gene data show CDR1 as MGHRA and CDR2 as YSYEKL. This CDR3 comprises 15 residues. CDR3 region: CASSQRLLAKNIQYF. The DNA for the CDR3 is TGCGCCAGCAGCCAAAGATTACTAGCCAAAAACATTCAGTACTTC.

The chain has TRBV11-2 and TRBJ1-1; TRBD1 is a possible D gene (5 bases). The V gene's germline CDR1 is SGHAT and CDR2 FQNNGV. The V gene lost 1 base and the J gene lost 11 bases, with 14 bases spanning the gap. CDR3 size: 13 residues. CDR3 residues: CASSLGGPQAAFF. The CDR3 DNA reads TGTGCCAGCAGCTTAGGGGGCCCCCAGGCGGCTTTCTTT. The variable domain in full, with the rest retrieved from reference TRBV11-2 and TRBJ1-1, is EAGVAQSPRYKIIEKRQSVAFWCNPISGHATLYWYQQILGQGPKLLIQFQNNGVVDDSQLPKDRFSAERLKGVDSTLKIQPAKLEDSAVYLCASSLGGPQAAFFGQGTRLTVV.

About this clone itself: Germline is not matched at one junction end, which may reflect a read error. Other DNA sequences within the sample encode an identical CDR3. The V gene is TRBV6-1, the J gene TRBJ1-4, with a possible D match to TRBD1 (5 bases). Germline assignment: CDR1 MNHNS and CDR2 SASEGT. The CDR3 extends over 15 amino acids. For the CDR3, the DNA is TGTGCCAGCAGTGAATGGGGCGGTGCGGATGAAAAGCTGTTTTTT. Translated: CASSEWGGADEKLFF.

For the CDR3, the DNA is TGTGCCAGCAGTAGGACAGGCCTCTATGGCTACACCTTC. Translated, it gives CASSRTGLYGYTF. This rearrangement joins TRBV27 to TRBJ1-2; 7 bases fit TRBD1. Germline V gene data show CDR1 as MNHEY and CDR2 as SMNVEV (reference sequence). There are 13 residues in the CDR3. With 5 bases clipped from V and 4 bases from J, the junction kept 4 bases outside the gene matches.

This rearrangement joins TRBV6-6 to TRBJ2-6; D is possibly TRBD2 (6 bases). V shed 2 bases and J shed 2 bases, with 7 bases lying between them. The CDR3 length is 15 residues. Germline CDR1 MNHNY, CDR2 SVGAGI (reference sequence). CDR3 DNA sequence: TGTGCCAGCAGTTACGGAGGGGCTGGGGCCAACGTCCTGACTTTC. Amino acid sequence: CASSYGGAGANVLTF.

CDR3 residues: CASSLGQGRRYEQYF. CDR3 DNA: TGCGCCAGCAGCTTGGGACAGGGAAGACGGTACGAGCAGTACTTC. This chain links TRBV5-1 with TRBJ2-7, with 7 nucleotides matching TRBD1. This CDR3 spans 15 amino acids. Per the germline V gene, CDR1 is SGHRS and CDR2 is YFSETQ. The ends lost 0 bases at V and 4 bases at J; junction bases unmatched: 7.

On this clone itself: Other DNA sequences in the same sample also yield this CDR3. V usage is TRBV18 and J usage is TRBJ2-3, with 10 bases lining up with TRBD2. Per the germline V gene, CDR1 is KGHSH and CDR2 is LQKENI. The CDR3 consists of 15 residues. Trimming cost V 1 base and J 7 bases; bases outside gene matches: 5. The CDR3 region is CASSPRSGGGHTQYF. The CDR3, as DNA: TGTGCCAGCTCACCACGGAGCGGGGGGGGGCATACGCAGTATTTT.

In this sample, this clone turned up once. The rearrangement uses TRBV19 and TRBJ2-1; the D gene is possibly TRBD2 (6 bases). CDR1 LNHDA and CDR2 SQIVND come from the germline V gene (reference sequence). Trimming pared 5 bases from V and 7 bases from J, leaving 12 bases between. This CDR3 contains 13 residues. The CDR3 DNA is TGTGCCAGTAGTTTGGGTCTAGCGAATGAGCAGTTCTTC. Translating gives CASSLGLANEQFF.

The chain joins TRBV6-2 or TRBV6-3 to TRBJ1-1; possibly TRBD1 for D (5 bases). From germline, CDR1 is MNHEY and CDR2 SVGEGT. The CDR3 is 14 residues long. Trimming stripped 3 bases from V and 8 bases from J, with 16 bases between. The CDR3 loop reads CASSYLRVTSEAFF. In DNA form, the CDR3 reads TGTGCCAGCAGTTATCTCAGGGTCACGTCCGAAGCTTTCTTT.

V and J are TRBV19 and TRBJ2-3; D is undetermined. Deletions cut 1 base from V and 5 bases from J, with 4 bases between. Looked up from germline, CDR1 is LNHDA and CDR2 is SQIVND (reference sequence). The CDR3 has 12 amino acids. The CDR3 DNA reads as TGTGCCAGTAGTATAGGTGGAGATACGCAGTATTTT. This sequence encodes CASSIGGDTQYF.

This clone appeared a few times. The rearrangement joins TRBV2 to TRBJ1-5; no reliable D call. The CDR3 has 13 residues. V was cut by 7 bases and J by 1 base, with 8 bases left in between. Per germline, CDR1 SNHLY and CDR2 FYNNEI. CDR3 coding DNA: TGTGCCAGCAAGGACGACAGCAATCAGCCCCAGCATTTT. Its protein is CASKDDSNQPQHF.

The rearrangement uses TRBV6-4 and TRBJ2-3; TRBD2 aligns across 14 bases. Germline loops: CDR1 MRHNA, CDR2 SNTAGT. The CDR3 has 15 residues. V lost 4 bases to trimming and J lost 8 bases; unmatched junction nucleotides: 5. This CDR3 is CASSGTSGGRSTQYF. CDR3 nucleotide sequence: TGTGCCAGCAGTGGGACTAGCGGGGGGAGGAGTACGCAGTATTTT.

CDR3: CASSKALTLAGVQETQYF. DNA of the CDR3: TGTGCCAGCAGCAAAGCGCTAACTCTAGCGGGGGTCCAAGAGACCCAGTACTTC. The rearrangement joins TRBV21-1 to TRBJ2-5; TRBD2, the D gene given by the table, was not confirmed from the DNA. TRBV21-1 is a pseudogene segment. The CDR3 totals 18 residues.

The genes are TRBV27 and TRBJ2-3, with 7 bases fitting TRBD1. This CDR3 contains 13 residues. V dropped 7 bases and J dropped 4; count of bases not matched to a gene: 5. The germline CDR1 and CDR2 sequences are MNHEY and SMNVEV (reference sequence). Here the CDR3 DNA reads TGTGCCAGCAACCGCCAGGGGGCAGATACGCAGTATTTT. The encoded protein is CASNRQGADTQYF.

The rearrangement links TRBV18 to TRBJ1-1; D uncertain. Between the trimmed V and J ends, which lost 2 bases and 6 bases, there was a span of 13 bases. The CDR3 is 14 residues long. The germline gives CDR1 KGHSH, CDR2 LQKENI. This chain's CDR3 is CASSPTQLSPEAFF. The CDR3 DNA is TGTGCCAGCTCACCAACGCAGCTGAGCCCTGAAGCTTTCTTT.

J is TRBJ1-1 and V is TRBV24-1; 8 bases are shared with TRBD1. Germline assignment: CDR1 KGHDR and CDR2 SFDVKD. CDR3 length equals 16 residues. Trimming took 3 bases from V and 1 from J; bases not matched to a gene: 6. The CDR3, as DNA: TGTGCCACCAGTGATAGTCAGGGGGCGCGGAACACTGAAGCTTTCTTT. It translates to CATSDSQGARNTEAFF.

This clone was picked up one time. The chain carries TRBV11-2 and TRBJ1-2, with 9 bases fitting TRBD1. This CDR3 has 15 residues. Germline trimming cut 4 bases from V and 7 bases from J; bases unmatched to any gene: 10. The germline V gene has CDR1 SGHAT and CDR2 FQNNGV. The CDR3, as DNA: TGTGCCAGCAGCTCGGGTCTCCGGACAGGGGCTGGCTACACCTTC. Translating it yields CASSSGLRTGAGYTF. The variable domain in full, completed from reference TRBV11-2 and TRBJ1-2, reads EAGVAQSPRYKIIEKRQSVAFWCNPISGHATLYWYQQILGQGPKLLIQFQNNGVVDDSQLPKDRFSAERLKGVDSTLKIQPAKLEDSAVYLCASSSGLRTGAGYTFGSGTRLTVV.

This sequence joins TRBV7-2 and TRBJ1-2, with no clear D. Germline loops: CDR1 SGHTA, CDR2 FQGNSA. This CDR3 has 15 amino acids. V was shortened by 6 bases and J by 6 bases, with 20 bases between the two germline ends. CDR3 nucleotide sequence: TGTGCCAGCAGGCCCGGAGTAGGCAGGAGGGATGGCTACACCTTC. As protein: CASRPGVGRRDGYTF.

The V call is TRBV6-1, the J call TRBJ1-2; the D gene is possibly TRBD1 (5 bases). With 4 bases removed from V and 3 bases from J, the gap between germline ends came to 18 bases. Germline lookup yields CDR1 MNHNS and CDR2 SASEGT. The CDR3 contains 16 residues. The CDR3, as DNA: TGTGCCAGCAGTGGGGACGTGTGGGCTGGGGACTATGGCTACACCTTC. It translates to CASSGDVWAGDYGYTF.

The rearrangement uses TRBV7-9 and TRBJ1-4; D may be TRBD1 (6 bases). CDR3 size: 12 residues. V lost 6 bases and J 9 bases, leaving 11 bases between the germline ends. Germline V CDR1 and CDR2: SEHNR, FQNEAQ (reference sequence). The CDR3 DNA sequence: TGTGCCAGCAGACGACAGGAGAAAAAACTGTTTTTT. Its translation is CASRRQEKKLFF.